The clone carrying this T cell receptor beta chain appeared many times. Its antigen is still unknown. MiXCR, run by TCRdb on the reads, gives a single entry per CDR3 protein. The table has about a million distinct CDR3 sequences, 31% seen once; the top ten hold over 13%. This CDR3 spans 17 amino acids. In germline, CDR1 is SGHVS, CDR2 FQNEAQ. Trimming shortened V by 6 bases and J by 4 bases, and 24 bases separated the two germline ends. This record belongs to a study of T cell repertoires in cytomegalovirus infection. The sequence derives from a human donor in good health (CMV status not recorded). Some clones in this sample may be carry-over from other donors' samples. V is TRBV7-8 and J is TRBJ1-2, with D possibly matching TRBD1 (6 bases). Sequenced material: cultured CD8+ T cells from PBMCs, taken from culture after CMV antigen stimulation. CDR3 coding DNA: TGTGCCAGCAGTCCCGGGACACCAACTTCCCCCCTCTATGGCTACACCTTC. This sequence encodes CASSPGTPTSPLYGYTF.